What follows describes a single TCR beta chain. What it recognizes is unknown. The CDR3 is 13 residues long. The germline V gene has CDR1 DFQATT and CDR2 SNEGSKA (reference sequence). V shed 2 bases and J shed 8 bases, with 13 bases lying between them. The sample comes from a study of identical twins. Template switching added a universal primer site; cDNA carried unique molecular identifiers. Each CDR3 protein gets one entry after TCRdb re-called the 5' RACE reads with MiXCR. The sample shows 600,000 to 850,000 distinct CDR3 sequences, roughly 18% of them seen only once. The study's findings and limits: Abundant beta clonotypes from cord blood had fewer insertions, unlike memory repertoires, which showed none. Invariant cells of the MAIT and iNKT types might have partly distorted the zero-insertion analyses.

A further study also used this sample, focusing on T cells expressing NK-cell markers. That report adds: Beta-chain profiling covered CD3+CD56+NKG2C+, CD3+CD56+NKG2C- and CD3+CD56-NKG2C+ sorted subsets.

This clonotype originated in a woman between 18 and 29 years old in good health. The chain recombines TRBV20-1 with TRBJ2-1; unclear D gene. The specimen was PBMCs. CDR3 nucleotide sequence: TGCAGTGCTAGAAGTACAGCGATGGATGAGCAGTTCTTC. It codes for CSARSTAMDEQFF.